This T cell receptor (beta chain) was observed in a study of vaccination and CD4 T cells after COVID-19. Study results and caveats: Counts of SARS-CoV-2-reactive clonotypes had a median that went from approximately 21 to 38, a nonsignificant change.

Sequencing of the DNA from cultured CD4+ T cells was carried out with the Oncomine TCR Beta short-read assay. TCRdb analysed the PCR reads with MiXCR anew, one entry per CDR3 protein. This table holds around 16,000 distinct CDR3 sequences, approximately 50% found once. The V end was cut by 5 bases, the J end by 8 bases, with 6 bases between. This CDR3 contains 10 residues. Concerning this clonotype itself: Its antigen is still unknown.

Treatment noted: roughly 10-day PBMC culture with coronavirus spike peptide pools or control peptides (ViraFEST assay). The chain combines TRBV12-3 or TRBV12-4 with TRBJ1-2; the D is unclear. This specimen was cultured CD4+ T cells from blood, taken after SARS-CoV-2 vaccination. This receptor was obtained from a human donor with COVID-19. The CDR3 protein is CASSPFGYTF. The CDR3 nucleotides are TGTGCCAGCAGTCCATTCGGCTACACCTTC.